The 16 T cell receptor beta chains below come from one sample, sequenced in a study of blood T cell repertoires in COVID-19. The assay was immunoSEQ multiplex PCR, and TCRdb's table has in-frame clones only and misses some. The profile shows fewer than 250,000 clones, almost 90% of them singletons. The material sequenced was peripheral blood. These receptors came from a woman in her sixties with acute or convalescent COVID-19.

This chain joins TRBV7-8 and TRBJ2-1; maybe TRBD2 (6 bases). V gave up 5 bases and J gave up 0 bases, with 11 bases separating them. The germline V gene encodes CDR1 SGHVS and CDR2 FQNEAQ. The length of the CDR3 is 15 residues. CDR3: CASSHQRVSYNEQFF. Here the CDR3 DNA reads TGTGCCAGCAGCCACCAGCGGGTCTCCTACAATGAGCAGTTCTTC.

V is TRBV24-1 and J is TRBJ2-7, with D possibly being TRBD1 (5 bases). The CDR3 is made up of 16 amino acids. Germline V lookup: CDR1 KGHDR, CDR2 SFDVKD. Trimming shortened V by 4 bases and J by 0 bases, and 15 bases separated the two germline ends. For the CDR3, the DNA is TGTGCCACCAGTGACCCCGTCAGGGCGGCCTCCTACGAGCAGTACTTC. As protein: CATSDPVRAASYEQYF.

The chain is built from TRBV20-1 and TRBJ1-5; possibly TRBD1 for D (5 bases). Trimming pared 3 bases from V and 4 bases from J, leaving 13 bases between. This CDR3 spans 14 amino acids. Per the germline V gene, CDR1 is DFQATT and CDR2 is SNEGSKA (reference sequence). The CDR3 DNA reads TGCAGTGCTAGTAGTCAGGGCAGGAATCAGCCCCAGCATTTT. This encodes CSASSQGRNQPQHF.

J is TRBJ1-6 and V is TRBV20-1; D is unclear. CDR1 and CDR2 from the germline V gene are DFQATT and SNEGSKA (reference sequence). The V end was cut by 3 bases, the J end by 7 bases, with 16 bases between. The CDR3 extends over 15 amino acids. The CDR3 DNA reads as TGCAGTGCTAGTCGATCCGGACTACCCAATTCACCCCTCCACTTT. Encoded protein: CSASRSGLPNSPLHF.

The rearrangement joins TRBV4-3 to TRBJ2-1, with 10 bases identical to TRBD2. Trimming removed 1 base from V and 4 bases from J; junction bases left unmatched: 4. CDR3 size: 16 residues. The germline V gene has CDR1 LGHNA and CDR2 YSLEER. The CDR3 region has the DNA TGCGCCAGCAGCCAAGCAGCGGGAGGGCTATACAATGAGCAGTTCTTC. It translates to CASSQAAGGLYNEQFF.

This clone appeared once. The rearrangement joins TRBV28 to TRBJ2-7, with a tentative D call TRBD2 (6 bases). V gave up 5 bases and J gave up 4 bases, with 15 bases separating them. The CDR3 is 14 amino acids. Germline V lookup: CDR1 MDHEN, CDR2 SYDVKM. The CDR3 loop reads CASSPQQGGYEQYF. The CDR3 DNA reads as TGTGCCAGCAGTCCCCAGCAGGGAGGTTACGAGCAGTACTTC.

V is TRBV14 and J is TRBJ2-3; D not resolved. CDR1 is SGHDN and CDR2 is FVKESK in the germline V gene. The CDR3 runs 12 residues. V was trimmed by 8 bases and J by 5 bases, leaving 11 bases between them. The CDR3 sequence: CASRAAGDTQYF. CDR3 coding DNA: TGTGCCAGCCGTGCGGCTGGAGATACGCAGTATTTT.

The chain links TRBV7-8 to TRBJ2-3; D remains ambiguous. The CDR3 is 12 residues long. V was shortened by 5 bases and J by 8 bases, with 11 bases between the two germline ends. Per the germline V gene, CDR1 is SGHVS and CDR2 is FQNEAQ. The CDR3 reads CASSPWSGTQYF. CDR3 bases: TGTGCCAGCAGCCCCTGGTCGGGTACGCAGTATTTT.

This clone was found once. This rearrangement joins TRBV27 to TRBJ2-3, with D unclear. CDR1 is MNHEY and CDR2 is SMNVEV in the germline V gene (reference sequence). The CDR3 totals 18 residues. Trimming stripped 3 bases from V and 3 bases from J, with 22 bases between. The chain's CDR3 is CASSFHPSESLKTDTQYF. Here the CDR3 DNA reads TGTGCCAGCAGTTTTCACCCATCGGAGAGCCTGAAGACAGATACGCAGTATTTT.

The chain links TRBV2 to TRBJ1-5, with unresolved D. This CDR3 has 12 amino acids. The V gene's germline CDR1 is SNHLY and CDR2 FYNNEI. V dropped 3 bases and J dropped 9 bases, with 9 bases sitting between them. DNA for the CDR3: TGTGCCAGCAGTGACCAGGCCGGGCCCCAGCATTTT. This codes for CASSDQAGPQHF.

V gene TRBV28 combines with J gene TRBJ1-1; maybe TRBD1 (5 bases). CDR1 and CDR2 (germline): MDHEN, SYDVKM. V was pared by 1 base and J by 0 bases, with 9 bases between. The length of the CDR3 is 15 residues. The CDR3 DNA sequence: TGTGCCAGCAGTTTATCGGGGGTAGTGAACACTGAAGCTTTCTTT. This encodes CASSLSGVVNTEAFF.

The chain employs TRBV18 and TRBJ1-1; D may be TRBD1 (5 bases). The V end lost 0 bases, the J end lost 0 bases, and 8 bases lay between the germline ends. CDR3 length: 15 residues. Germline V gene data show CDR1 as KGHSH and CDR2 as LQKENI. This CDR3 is CASSPPDRLNTEAFF. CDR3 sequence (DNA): TGTGCCAGCTCACCACCCGACAGACTGAACACTGAAGCTTTCTTT.

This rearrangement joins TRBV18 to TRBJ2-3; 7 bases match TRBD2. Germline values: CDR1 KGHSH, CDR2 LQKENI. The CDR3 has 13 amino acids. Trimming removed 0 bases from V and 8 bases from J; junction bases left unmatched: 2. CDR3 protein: CASSPPSGGTQYF. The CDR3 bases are TGTGCCAGCTCACCACCGTCGGGGGGTACGCAGTATTTT.

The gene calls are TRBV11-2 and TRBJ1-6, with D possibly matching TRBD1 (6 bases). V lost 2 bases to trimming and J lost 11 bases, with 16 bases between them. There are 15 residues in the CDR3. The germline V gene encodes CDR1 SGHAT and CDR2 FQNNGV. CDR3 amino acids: CASSLHRTELAPLHF. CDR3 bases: TGTGCCAGCAGCTTACATAGGACAGAGTTAGCACCCCTCCACTTT.

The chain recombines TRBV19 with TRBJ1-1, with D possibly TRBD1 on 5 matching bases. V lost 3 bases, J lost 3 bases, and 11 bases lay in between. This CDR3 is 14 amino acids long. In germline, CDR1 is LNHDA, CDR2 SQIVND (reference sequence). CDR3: CASSIYGGYTEAFF. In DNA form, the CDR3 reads TGTGCCAGTAGTATTTACGGGGGGTACACTGAAGCTTTCTTT.

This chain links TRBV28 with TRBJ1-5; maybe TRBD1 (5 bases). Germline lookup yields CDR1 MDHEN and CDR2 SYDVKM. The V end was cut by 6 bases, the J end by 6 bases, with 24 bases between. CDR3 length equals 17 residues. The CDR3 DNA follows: TGTGCCAGCAGCCATTACTCCGGGAGGCCAGGGAGTCAGCCCCAGCATTTT. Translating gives CASSHYSGRPGSQPQHF.